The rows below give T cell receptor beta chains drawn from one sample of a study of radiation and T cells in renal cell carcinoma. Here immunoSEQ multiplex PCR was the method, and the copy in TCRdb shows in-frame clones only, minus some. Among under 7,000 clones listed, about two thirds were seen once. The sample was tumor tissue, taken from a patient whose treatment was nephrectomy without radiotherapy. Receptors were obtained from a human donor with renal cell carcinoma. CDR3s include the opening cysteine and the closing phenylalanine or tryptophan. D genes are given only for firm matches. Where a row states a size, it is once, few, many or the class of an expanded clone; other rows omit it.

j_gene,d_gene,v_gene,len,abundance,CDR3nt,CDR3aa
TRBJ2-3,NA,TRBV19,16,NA,TGTGCCAGTAGTATAGTCGAAGGAAGGGACGCAGATACGCAGTATTTT,CASSIVEGRDADTQYF
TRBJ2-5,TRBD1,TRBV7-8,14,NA,TGTGCCAGCAGCTTATGGACAGGGGAAGAGACCCAGTACTTC,CASSLWTGEETQYF
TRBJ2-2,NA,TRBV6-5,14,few,TGTGCCAGCAGACCCCCCTTAGTTGACGGGGAGCTGTTTTTT,CASRPPLVDGELFF
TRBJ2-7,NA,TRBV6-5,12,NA,TGTGCCAGCGGAGGGACCACCTACGAGCAGTACTTC,CASGGTTYEQYF
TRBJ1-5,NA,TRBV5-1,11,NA,TGCGCCAGCAGCTTTTCGCAGCCCCAGCATTTT,CASSFSQPQHF
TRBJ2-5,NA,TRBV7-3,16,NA,TGTGCCAGCAGCTTATTAGGTGGAGGGGGCTTAGAGACCCAGTACTTC,CASSLLGGGGLETQYF
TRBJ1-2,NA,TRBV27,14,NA,TGTGCCAGCAGTTTAAAGGGGGAGAACTATGGCTACACCTTC,CASSLKGENYGYTF
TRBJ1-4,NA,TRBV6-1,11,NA,TGTGCCAGCGCTGGACGGGAAAAACTGTTTTTT,CASAGREKLFF
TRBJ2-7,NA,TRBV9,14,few,TGTGCCAGCAGCCCTCGGACAGAGATGAACGAGCAGTACTTC,CASSPRTEMNEQYF
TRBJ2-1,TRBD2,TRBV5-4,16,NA,TGTGCCAGCAGCGCTCCGGGACTAGCGGGAGGAGGGAGGCAGTTCTTC,CASSAPGLAGGGRQFF
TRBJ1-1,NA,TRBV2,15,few,TGTGCCAGCACTTCGGGCAGGGGAGGGGTCACTGAAGCTTTCTTT,CASTSGRGGVTEAFF
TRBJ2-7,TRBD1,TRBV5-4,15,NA,TGTGCCAGCACCGACAGGGCCTCGTCGGCCAACGAGCAGTACTTC,CASTDRASSANEQYF
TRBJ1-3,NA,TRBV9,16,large,TGTGCCAGCAGCGACACTCACTGGAGCTCTGGAAACACCATATATTTT,CASSDTHWSSGNTIYF
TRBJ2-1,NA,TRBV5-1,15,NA,TGCGCCAGCAGCTTGACACCCATGGGTCTCAATGAGCAGTTCTTC,CASSLTPMGLNEQFF
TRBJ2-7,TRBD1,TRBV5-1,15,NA,TGCGCCAGCAGCTTGGCGGCAGGGGGCGCCTACGAGCAGTACTTC,CASSLAAGGAYEQYF
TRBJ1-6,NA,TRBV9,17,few,TGTGCCAGCAGCGGAGGGGGTGGCAACTCCTATAATTCACCCCTCCACTTT,CASSGGGGNSYNSPLHF
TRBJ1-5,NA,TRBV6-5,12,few,TGTGCCAGCAGTTACACGAATCAGCCCCAGCATTTT,CASSYTNQPQHF
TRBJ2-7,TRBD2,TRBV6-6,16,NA,TGTGCCAGCAGTTACTCCCCTAGCGGGAGTTCCTACGAGCAGTACTTC,CASSYSPSGSSYEQYF